The 19 T cell receptor beta chains below were found in one sample sequenced in a study of blood T cells in healthy people across ages. The authors ran a second PCR of 7 to 11 cycles using a sample-barcoded 5' primer and a J-beta primer mix. TCRdb independently ran MiXCR on the 5' RACE reads; one entry per CDR3 protein. In the table there are under 850,000 distinct CDR3 sequences, roughly 35% of which are singletons. Specimen: blood. The source is a man between 18 and 29 years old in good health.

The chain has TRBV12-3 or TRBV12-4 and TRBJ1-5; TRBD1 aligns across 7 bases. The CDR3 is 15 residues long. The ends lost 5 bases at V and 4 bases at J; junction bases unmatched: 8. This CDR3 reads CASSRPGTENQPQHF. The CDR3 bases are TGTGCCAGCAGTCGCCCCGGGACAGAAAATCAGCCCCAGCATTTT.

There are a few counts of this clonotype. The V gene is TRBV10-3, the J gene TRBJ2-5, with TRBD2 matching over 9 bases. The J call could be wrong; TRBJ2-1 is a better fit for the DNA end. CDR3 size: 14 residues. The germline V gene has CDR1 ENHRY and CDR2 SYGVKD. The CDR3 DNA reads as TGTGCCATCAGTAATCTAGCGGGGCAAGAGACCCAGTTCTTC. Its translation is CAISNLAGQETQFF.

This clonotype was counted ten times or more. CDR3 coding DNA: TGTGCCAGCAGCATCTTAGAAGGAGAGACCCAGTACTTC. Encoded protein: CASSILEGETQYF. The rearrangement joins TRBV12-3 or TRBV12-4 to TRBJ2-5; D remains ambiguous. V was cut by 6 bases and J by 4 bases, with 12 bases left in between. There are 13 residues in the CDR3.

This clonotype came up a few times. The CDR3 coding sequence is TGTGCCAGCAGTTTACAGGGAGCGGGTGGAAACACCATATATTTT. It yields the protein CASSLQGAGGNTIYF. This chain connects TRBV6-5 to TRBJ1-3; tentative D call: TRBD1 (6 bases). Per germline, CDR1 MNHEY and CDR2 SVGAGI. V was pared by 4 bases and J by 3 bases, with 13 bases between. CDR3 length equals 15 residues.

J is TRBJ2-5 and V is TRBV3-1, with 8 bases that match TRBD2. CDR1 is LGHDT and CDR2 is YNNKEL in the germline V gene (reference sequence). This CDR3 contains 18 residues. V lost 0 bases, J lost 5 bases, and 14 bases stayed unmatched. The CDR3 spells CASSQDRPGTRNRETQYF. CDR3 coding DNA: TGTGCCAGCAGCCAAGATCGTCCAGGGACTAGAAATCGGGAGACCCAGTACTTC.

CDR3 region: CSALRSPNTEAFF. The DNA of the CDR3 is TGCAGCGCCCTGAGGTCACCGAACACTGAAGCTTTCTTT. The chain recombines TRBV29-1 with TRBJ1-1; D unclear. Per germline, CDR1 SQVTM and CDR2 ANQGSEA. V was shortened by 7 bases and J by 1 base, with 13 bases between the two germline ends. The CDR3 sequence is 13 residues long.

The chain has TRBV7-9 and TRBJ1-2; a weak D match, TRBD1 (5 bases). Deletions cut 0 bases from V and 7 bases from J, with 15 bases between. The CDR3 has 15 amino acids. Germline values: CDR1 SEHNR, CDR2 FQNEAQ (reference sequence). CDR3 sequence (DNA): TGTGCCAGCAGCTTAGCCCCCCGGGGGGAGAGTGGCTACACCTTC. Translating it yields CASSLAPRGESGYTF. The whole variable domain, remainder taken from reference TRBV7-9 and TRBJ1-2, is DTGVSQNPRHKITKRGQNVTFRCDPISEHNRLYWYRQTLGQGPEFLTYFQNEAQLEKSRLLSDRFSAERPKGSFSTLEIQRTEQGDSAMYLCASSLAPRGESGYTFGSGTRLTVV.

The genes are TRBV20-1 and TRBJ1-1; 8 bases align to TRBD1. This CDR3 spans 14 amino acids. Germline V gene data show CDR1 as DFQATT and CDR2 as SNEGSKA (reference sequence). Trimming removed 5 bases from V and 1 base from J; junction bases left unmatched: 6. The CDR3 sequence: CSAGRTGQNTEAFF. In DNA, the CDR3 is TGCAGTGCTGGACGGACAGGGCAGAACACTGAAGCTTTCTTT.

The genes are TRBV12-5 and TRBJ1-6; a weak D match, TRBD1 (5 bases). This CDR3 has 17 residues. Germline CDR1 and CDR2: LGHNT and FRNRAP. Trimming pared 0 bases from V and 7 bases from J, leaving 16 bases between. CDR3 sequence: CASGLVRGDSENSPLHF. The CDR3 region has the DNA TGTGCTAGTGGTTTGGTACGAGGGGACTCGGAAAATTCACCCCTCCACTTT. The entire variable domain, with the rest obtained from reference TRBV12-5 and TRBJ1-6, is as follows: DARVTQTPRHKVTEMGQEVTMRCQPILGHNTVFWYRQTMMQGLELLAYFRNRAPLDDSGMPKDRFSAEMPDATLATLKIQPSEPRDSAVYFCASGLVRGDSENSPLHFGNGTRLTVT.

The rearrangement joins TRBV4-3 to TRBJ2-2; 10 bases match TRBD2. Germline V gene sequence: CDR1 LGHNA, CDR2 YSLEER. The V segment lost 1 base and the J segment 5 bases; nucleotides outside the gene matches: 4. The CDR3 covers 16 residues. The CDR3 coding sequence is TGCGCCAGCAGCCAAGTAGCGGGGGGAATGACCGGGGAGCTGTTTTTT. It encodes CASSQVAGGMTGELFF.

The chain combines TRBV6-5 with TRBJ1-1; D possibly corresponds to TRBD1 (5 bases). Germline CDR1 and CDR2: MNHEY and SVGAGI. With 7 bases removed from V and 1 base from J, the gap between germline ends came to 19 bases. The CDR3 totals 16 residues. The CDR3 region is CASTPLTVGGNTEAFF. The CDR3 region has the DNA TGTGCCAGCACCCCACTCACGGTGGGGGGGAACACTGAAGCTTTCTTT.

This clonotype was recorded a few times. The J gene is TRBJ1-4, the V gene TRBV15, with D hard to call. Germline CDR1 LNHNV, CDR2 YYDKDF (reference sequence). Trimming stripped 0 bases from V and 4 bases from J, with 6 bases between. The CDR3 is 14 residues long. DNA for the CDR3: TGTGCCACCAGCAGAGAGGATTATAATGAAAAACTGTTTTTT. Protein sequence: CATSREDYNEKLFF.

This clonotype was seen a handful of times. The V call is TRBV29-1, the J call TRBJ1-2, with D possibly TRBD1 on 6 matching bases. V lost 0 bases to trimming and J lost 4 bases, with 9 bases between them. From germline, CDR1 is SQVTM and CDR2 ANQGSEA. The CDR3 length is 13 residues. The DNA for the CDR3 is TGCAGCGTTGAAGATACAGGGTCCTATGGCTACACCTTC. Encoded protein: CSVEDTGSYGYTF. The whole variable domain, remainder taken from reference TRBV29-1 and TRBJ1-2, is SAVISQKPSRDICQRGTSLTIQCQVDSQVTMMFWYRQQPGQSLTLIATANQGSEATYESGFVIDKFPISRPNLTFSTLTVSNMSPEDSSIYLCSVEDTGSYGYTFGSGTRLTVV.

This clonotype was found once. The chain couples TRBV7-8 to TRBJ2-1; TRBD2 agrees at 14 bases. J lost 3 bases, V lost 4 bases, and 5 bases had no gene match. CDR3 size: 17 residues. Germline lookup yields CDR1 SGHVS and CDR2 FQNEAQ. Here the CDR3 reads CASSSGLAGGVYNEQFF. The CDR3 DNA reads TGTGCCAGCAGCTCCGGACTAGCGGGGGGCGTCTACAATGAGCAGTTCTTC.

This chain uses TRBV9 with TRBJ2-1; TRBD1 aligns across 7 bases. The length of the CDR3 is 18 residues. The V and J ends lost 0 bases and 8 bases, in that order; junction bases with no gene match: 17. Germline values: CDR1 SGDLS, CDR2 YYNGEE. The CDR3 nucleotides are TGTGCCAGCAGCGTAGCAGGACAGGTAGCGAACAATAGGGATGAGCAGTTCTTC. It translates to CASSVAGQVANNRDEQFF. The full variable domain, in which reference TRBV9 and TRBJ2-1 provide the parts outside the CDR3, is DSGVTQTPKHLITATGQRVTLRCSPRSGDLSVYWYQQSLDQGLQFLIQYYNGEERAKGNILERFSAQQFPDLHSELNLSSLELGDSALYFCASSVAGQVANNRDEQFFGPGTRLTVL.

This rearrangement joins TRBV10-3 to TRBJ2-3; 12 bases match TRBD2. Germline CDR1 and CDR2: ENHRY and SYGVKD. V shed 6 bases and J 4 bases; nucleotides not matched to a gene: 5. This CDR3 spans 15 amino acids. The CDR3 DNA reads as TGTGCCATCAGATCTAGCGGGGGGGCCCCAGATACGCAGTATTTT. Residues: CAIRSSGGAPDTQYF.

This CDR3 reads CASTKTGEPTDTQYF. CDR3 bases: TGTGCCAGTACTAAGACAGGCGAACCTACAGATACGCAGTATTTT. The chain couples TRBV19 to TRBJ2-3; maybe TRBD1 (6 bases). Trimming removed 7 bases at V and 3 bases at J, with 17 bases between. CDR3 length equals 15 residues. Germline CDR1 and CDR2: LNHDA and SQIVND (reference sequence).

The V gene is TRBV12-3 or TRBV12-4, the J gene TRBJ2-1; no firm D call. The CDR3 totals 13 residues. V was pared by 3 bases and J by 13 bases, with 16 bases between. This CDR3 is CASSLFEVETQFF. As DNA, the CDR3 is TGTGCCAGCAGTTTGTTTGAGGTAGAGACCCAGTTCTTC.

This clonotype was detected ten times or more. The chain joins TRBV5-1 to TRBJ2-3; D gene uncertain. CDR3 length: 13 residues. CDR1 and CDR2 (germline): SGHRS, YFSETQ. Trimming cost V 4 bases and J 2 bases, with 8 bases left between them. In nucleotides, the CDR3 is TGCGCCAGCAGCCTGAGCTACACAGATACGCAGTATTTT. It yields the protein CASSLSYTDTQYF.